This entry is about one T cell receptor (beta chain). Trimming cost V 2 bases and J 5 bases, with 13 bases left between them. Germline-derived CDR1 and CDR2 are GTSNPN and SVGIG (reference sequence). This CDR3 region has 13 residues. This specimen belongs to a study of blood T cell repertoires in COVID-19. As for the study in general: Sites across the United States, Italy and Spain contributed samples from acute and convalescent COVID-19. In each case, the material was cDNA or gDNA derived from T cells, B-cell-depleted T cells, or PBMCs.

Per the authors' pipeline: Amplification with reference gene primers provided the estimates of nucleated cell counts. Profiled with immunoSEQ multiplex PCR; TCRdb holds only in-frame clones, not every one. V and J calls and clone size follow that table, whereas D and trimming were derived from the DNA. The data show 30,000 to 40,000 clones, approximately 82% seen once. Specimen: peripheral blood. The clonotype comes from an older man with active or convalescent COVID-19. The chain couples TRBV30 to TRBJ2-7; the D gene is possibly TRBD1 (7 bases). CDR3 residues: CAWSLQGRNEQYF. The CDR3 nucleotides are TGTGCCTGGAGTTTACAGGGGAGGAACGAGCAGTACTTC. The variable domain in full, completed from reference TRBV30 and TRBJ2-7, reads SQTIHQWPATLVQPVGSPLSLECTVEGTSNPNLYWYRQAAGRGLQLLFYSVGIGQISSEVPQNLSASRPQDRQFILSSKKLLLSDSGFYLCAWSLQGRNEQYFGPGTRLTVT.